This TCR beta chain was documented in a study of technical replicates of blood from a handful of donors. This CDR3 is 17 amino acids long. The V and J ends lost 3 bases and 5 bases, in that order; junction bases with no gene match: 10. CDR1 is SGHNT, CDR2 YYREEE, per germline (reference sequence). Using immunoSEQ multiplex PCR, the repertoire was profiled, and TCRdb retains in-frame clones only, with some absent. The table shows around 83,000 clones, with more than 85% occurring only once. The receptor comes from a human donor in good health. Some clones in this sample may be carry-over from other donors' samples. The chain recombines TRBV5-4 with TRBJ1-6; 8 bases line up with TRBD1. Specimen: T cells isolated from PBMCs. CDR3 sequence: CASSSLFGQGDNSPLHF. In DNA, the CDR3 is TGTGCCAGCAGCTCCCTATTCGGACAGGGTGATAATTCACCCCTCCACTTT.